A selection of T cell receptor beta chains follows, all from one sample in a study of PD-1 blockade in classical Hodgkin lymphoma. Clones were read by immunoSEQ multiplex PCR, and TCRdb kept only the in-frame ones, dropping some. This table has 6,000 to 9,500 clones, about three quarters appearing once. The input for sequencing was CD8+ T cells from blood, taken before the fourth cycle of nivolumab. The receptors were gathered from a human donor with classical Hodgkin lymphoma. Both conserved end residues are part of each CDR3. D genes are given only for firm matches. Clone size is given for some rows only: seen once, a few or many times, or a class if the clone is expanded.

once TRBD2 TRBJ2-7 TRBV5-6 16 TGTGCCAGCAGCACCTCTAGCGGGGTGAGTTCCTACGAGCAGTACTTC CASSTSSGVSSYEQYF
. . TRBJ2-5 TRBV9 15 TGTGCCAGCAGCCCTCAGAGGGGGATTCAAGAGACCCAGTACTTC CASSPQRGIQETQYF
. TRBD2 TRBJ2-3 TRBV9 16 TGTGCCAGCAGCCACCCGAGGGACGGGGGGTCAGATACGCAGTATTTT CASSHPRDGGSDTQYF
. TRBD1 TRBJ2-3 TRBV7-9 17 TGTGCCAGCAGCTCCCCGGGACAGGGTGTCTTTTGGGGTACGCAGTATTTT CASSSPGQGVFWGTQYF
. . TRBJ1-2 TRBV7-9 13 TGTGCCAGCAGCTTTGGGGGGAACTATGGCTACACCTTC CASSFGGNYGYTF
. TRBD2 TRBJ2-3 TRBV29-1 14 TGCAGCGCGAGTGAGGGAGGGATCGGAGATACGCAGTATTTT CSASEGGIGDTQYF
. . TRBJ1-2 TRBV7-9 14 TGTGCCAGCAGCTTAGATAGGGAAGAACATGGCTACACCTTC CASSLDREEHGYTF
. . TRBJ2-2 TRBV6-5 15 TGTGCCAGCAGCCGACAGGCGGTAAACACCGGGGAGCTGTTTTTT CASSRQAVNTGELFF
few TRBD1 TRBJ2-7 TRBV7-9 16 TGTGCCAGCAGTTTAACCGGGACAGGGATCTCCTACGAGCAGTACTTC CASSLTGTGISYEQYF
. TRBD2 TRBJ2-3 TRBV13 15 TGTGCCAGCAGCGCCGCTAGCGGACGCACAGATACGCAGTATTTT CASSAASGRTDTQYF
. TRBD1 TRBJ1-2 TRBV30 15 TGTGCCTGGAGTGCTGGGCAGGGGGCTTACTATGGCTACACCTTC CAWSAGQGAYYGYTF
. TRBD1 TRBJ2-1 TRBV5-6 15 TGTGCCAGCAGCCCGACAGGGGTAAAGGTCGATGAGCAGTTCTTC CASSPTGVKVDEQFF
. . TRBJ1-5 TRBV4-3 17 TGCGCCAGCAGCCAAGATTCCTGGGGGGGGGCGAGTCAGCCCCAGCATTTT CASSQDSWGGASQPQHF
. . TRBJ2-7 TRBV15 19 TGTGCCACCAGCAGAGTGATTGACGTCTTCGATGAGGGGAGATACGAGCAGTACTTC CATSRVIDVFDEGRYEQYF
. . TRBJ2-7 TRBV19 13 TGTGCCAGTAGTGCTGAGGCGGGGTACGAGCAGTACTTC CASSAEAGYEQYF
. . TRBJ2-5 TRBV29-1 12 TGCAGCGTTGTTCCCAGCCAAGAGACCCAGTACTTC CSVVPSQETQYF
. . TRBJ1-5 TRBV7-2 14 TGTGCCAGCAGCTTAGGGGGGGCTGGACAGCCCCAGCATTTT CASSLGGAGQPQHF
. TRBD1 TRBJ1-1 TRBV7-9 16 TGTGCCAGCAGCTTATGGGGGACAGGGACGAACACTGAAGCTTTCTTT CASSLWGTGTNTEAFF
few . TRBJ2-7 TRBV30 14 TGTGCCTGGACGGACGGAAGTATACCCTACGAGCAGTACTTC CAWTDGSIPYEQYF